Described below is a single T cell receptor beta chain sequence and its context. Antigen: not known. This record comes from a study of response to subunit inactivated influenza vaccine. General study findings and limits: After each seasonal influenza vaccination, few new T cells are recruited, the authors suggested.

TCRdb reanalysed the RT-PCR reads using MiXCR and keeps one entry per CDR3 protein. The sample lists around 200,000 distinct CDR3 sequences, roughly 12% seen once, with about 31% in the top ten. Germline CDR1 reads SNHLY; CDR2 reads FYNNEI. Trimming took off 6 bases at V and 0 bases at J, with 19 bases between the two ends. The CDR3 is 17 amino acids. These data were likewise used in another study, on T cells expressing NK-cell markers. That work states: UMIs were included in TCR beta cDNA generated by 5'RACE template switching.

The input for sequencing was CD8+ T cells sorted from PBMCs, taken 12 days after vaccination. The chain has TRBV2 and TRBJ2-3, with D possibly being TRBD2 (6 bases). The receptor was derived from a man between 50 and 59 years old who received an inactivated influenza vaccine. The CDR3 sequence: CASRASRRGGSTDTQYF. CDR3 sequence (DNA): TGTGCCAGCAGGGCATCCAGGAGGGGAGGTAGCACAGATACGCAGTATTTT.